The T cell receptor beta chain described here comes from a study of blood T cell repertoires in COVID-19. Across the study: Nucleic acid was either cDNA or gDNA, and it came from T cells, B-cell-depleted T cells, or PBMCs.

Methods used by the authors: Researchers report that nucleated cell counts were estimated from reference gene primer amplification. Repertoires were generated with immunoSEQ multiplex PCR, while TCRdb's copy carries only in-frame clones and drops some. That table gives V, J and clone size, and the DNA gave D and trimming. The sample has about 400,000 clones, roughly 86% seen once; the top ten hold roughly 1.9%. This clone is a singleton in its sample. The germline V gene has CDR1 MNHEY and CDR2 SVGAGI. This CDR3 has 13 residues. V was trimmed by 9 bases and J by 4 bases, leaving 15 bases between them.

V and J are TRBV6-5 and TRBJ1-2; perhaps TRBD1 as D (5 bases). Sequenced material: PBMCs or T cells enriched from blood (not recorded which). The receptor was isolated from a woman in her thirties or forties with acute COVID-19. The DNA for the CDR3 is TGTGCCAGTGGTCGGCAGGGTCGCTATGGCTACACCTTC. Encoded protein: CASGRQGRYGYTF.